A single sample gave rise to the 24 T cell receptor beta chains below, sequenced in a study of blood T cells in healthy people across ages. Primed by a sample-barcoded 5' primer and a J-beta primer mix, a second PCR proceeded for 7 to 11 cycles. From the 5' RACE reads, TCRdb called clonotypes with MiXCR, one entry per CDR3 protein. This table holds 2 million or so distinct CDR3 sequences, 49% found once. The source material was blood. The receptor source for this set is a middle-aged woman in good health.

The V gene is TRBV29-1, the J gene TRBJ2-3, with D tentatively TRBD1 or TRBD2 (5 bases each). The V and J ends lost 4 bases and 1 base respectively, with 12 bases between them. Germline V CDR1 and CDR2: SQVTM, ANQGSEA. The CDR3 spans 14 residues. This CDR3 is CSVVTGLGTDTQYF. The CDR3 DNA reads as TGCAGCGTTGTAACGGGGCTTGGCACAGATACGCAGTATTTT.

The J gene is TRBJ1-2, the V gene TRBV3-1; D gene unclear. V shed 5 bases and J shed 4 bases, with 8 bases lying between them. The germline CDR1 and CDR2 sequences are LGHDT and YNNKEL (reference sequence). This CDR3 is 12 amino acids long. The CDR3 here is CASSGKSYGYTF. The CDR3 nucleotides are TGTGCCAGCAGCGGAAAGTCCTATGGCTACACCTTC.

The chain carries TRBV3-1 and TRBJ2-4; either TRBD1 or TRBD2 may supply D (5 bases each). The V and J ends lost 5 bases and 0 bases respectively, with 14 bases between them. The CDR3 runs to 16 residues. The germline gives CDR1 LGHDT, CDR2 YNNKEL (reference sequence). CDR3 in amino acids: CASSFRDGLAKNIQYF. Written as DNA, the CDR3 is TGTGCCAGCAGCTTCCGGGACGGACTAGCCAAAAACATTCAGTACTTC.

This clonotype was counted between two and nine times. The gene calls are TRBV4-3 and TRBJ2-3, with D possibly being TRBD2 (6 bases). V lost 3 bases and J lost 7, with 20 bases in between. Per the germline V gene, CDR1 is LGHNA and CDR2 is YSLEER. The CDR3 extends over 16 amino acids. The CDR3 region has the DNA TGCGCCAGCAGCCACCGCCGGGACTGGGGTCAGAATACGCAGTATTTT. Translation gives CASSHRRDWGQNTQYF.

The CDR3 loop is CASSSGVPEAFF. The CDR3 DNA is TGTGCCAGCAGTTCCGGGGTACCTGAAGCTTTCTTT. The V gene is TRBV28, the J gene TRBJ1-1; D is ambiguous. Germline V gene lookup returns CDR1 MDHEN and CDR2 SYDVKM. This CDR3 spans 12 amino acids. The germline V and J ends were trimmed by 4 bases and 6 bases, with 9 bases remaining between them.

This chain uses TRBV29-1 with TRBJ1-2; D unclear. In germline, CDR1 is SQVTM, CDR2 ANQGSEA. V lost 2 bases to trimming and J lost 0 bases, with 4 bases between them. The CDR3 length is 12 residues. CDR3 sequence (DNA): TGCAGCGTTGAACATGCTAACTATGGCTACACCTTC. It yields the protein CSVEHANYGYTF.

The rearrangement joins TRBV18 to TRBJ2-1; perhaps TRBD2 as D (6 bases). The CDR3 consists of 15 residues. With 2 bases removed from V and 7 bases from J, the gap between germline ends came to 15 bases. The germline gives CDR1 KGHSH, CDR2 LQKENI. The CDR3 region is CASSPTRDLPNEQFF. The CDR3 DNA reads TGTGCCAGCTCACCAACGCGGGACTTGCCGAATGAGCAGTTCTTC.

CDR3 coding DNA: TGTGCCAGCAGTGAATATATTGGCACAGTATACAATGAGCAGTTCTTC. It yields the protein CASSEYIGTVYNEQFF. The chain uses TRBV6-1 and TRBJ2-1; no clear D. V was cut by 2 bases and J by 4 bases, with 15 bases left in between. Germline V gene lookup returns CDR1 MNHNS and CDR2 SASEGT. The CDR3 runs to 16 residues.

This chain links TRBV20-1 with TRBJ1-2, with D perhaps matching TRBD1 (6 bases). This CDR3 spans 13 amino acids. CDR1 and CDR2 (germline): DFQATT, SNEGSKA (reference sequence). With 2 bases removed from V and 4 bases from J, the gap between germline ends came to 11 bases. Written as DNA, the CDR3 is TGCAGTGCTAGAAAGTCGACAGGCTATGGCTACACCTTC. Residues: CSARKSTGYGYTF.

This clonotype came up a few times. The DNA for the CDR3 is TGTGCCAGCAGTTCTTTCCAGGGTGGAGAGACCCAGTACTTC. Residues: CASSSFQGGETQYF. The chain recombines TRBV28 with TRBJ2-4; maybe TRBD1 (5 bases). The assigned J gene may be wrong: the sequence end matches TRBJ2-5 better. Germline V gives CDR1 MDHEN, CDR2 SYDVKM. The CDR3 has 14 residues.

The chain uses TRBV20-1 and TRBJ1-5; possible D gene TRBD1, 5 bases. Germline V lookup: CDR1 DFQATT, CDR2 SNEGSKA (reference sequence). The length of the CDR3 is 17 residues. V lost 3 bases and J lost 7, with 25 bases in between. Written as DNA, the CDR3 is TGCAGTGCTAGTTCCAGGACAAGACGCCAGATACGACAGCCCCAGCATTTT. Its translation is CSASSRTRRQIRQPQHF.

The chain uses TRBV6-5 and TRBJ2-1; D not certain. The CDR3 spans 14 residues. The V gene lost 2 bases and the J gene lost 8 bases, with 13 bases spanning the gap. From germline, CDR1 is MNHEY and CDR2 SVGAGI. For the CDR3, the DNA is TGTGCCAGCAGTTACGGCGGCCCGCGATATGAGCAGTTCTTC. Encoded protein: CASSYGGPRYEQFF.

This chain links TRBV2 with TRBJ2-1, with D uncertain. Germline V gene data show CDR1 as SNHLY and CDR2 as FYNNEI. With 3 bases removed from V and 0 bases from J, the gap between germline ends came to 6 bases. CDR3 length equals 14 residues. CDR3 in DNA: TGTGCCAGCAGTGATCAAGCCTCCTACAATGAGCAGTTCTTC. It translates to CASSDQASYNEQFF.

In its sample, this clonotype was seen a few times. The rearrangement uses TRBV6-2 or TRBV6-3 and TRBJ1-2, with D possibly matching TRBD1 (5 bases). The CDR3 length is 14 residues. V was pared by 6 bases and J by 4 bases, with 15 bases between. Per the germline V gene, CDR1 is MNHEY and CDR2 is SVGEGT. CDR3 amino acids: CASRPVGGTYGYTF. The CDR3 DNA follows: TGTGCCAGCAGACCCGTGGGGGGGACCTATGGCTACACCTTC.

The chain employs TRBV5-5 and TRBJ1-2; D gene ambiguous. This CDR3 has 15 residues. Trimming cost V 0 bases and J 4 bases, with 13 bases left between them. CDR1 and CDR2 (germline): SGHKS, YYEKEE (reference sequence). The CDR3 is CASSLEVGVAYGYTF. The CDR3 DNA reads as TGTGCCAGCAGCTTGGAGGTCGGCGTCGCCTATGGCTACACCTTC.

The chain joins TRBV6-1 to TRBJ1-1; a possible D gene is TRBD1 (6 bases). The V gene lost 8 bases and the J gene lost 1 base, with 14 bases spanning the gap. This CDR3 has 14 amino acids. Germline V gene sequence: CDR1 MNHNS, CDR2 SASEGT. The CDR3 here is CASSSGGRNTEAFF. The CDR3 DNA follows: TGTGCCAGCTCATCGGGGGGGCGGAACACTGAAGCTTTCTTT.

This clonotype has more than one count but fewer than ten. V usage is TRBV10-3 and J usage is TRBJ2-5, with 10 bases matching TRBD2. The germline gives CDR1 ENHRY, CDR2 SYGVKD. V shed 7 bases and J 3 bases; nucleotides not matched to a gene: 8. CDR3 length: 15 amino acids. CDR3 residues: CAIKGRLAGEETQYF. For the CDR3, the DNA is TGTGCCATCAAGGGCAGGCTAGCGGGGGAAGAGACCCAGTACTTC.

This chain's CDR3 is CSASPTAGNEQYF. The DNA of the CDR3 is TGCAGTGCTAGTCCCACGGCAGGGAACGAGCAGTACTTC. J is TRBJ2-7 and V is TRBV20-1; D is possibly TRBD1 (5 bases). The V gene's germline CDR1 is DFQATT and CDR2 SNEGSKA (reference sequence). The CDR3 length is 13 residues. Trimming removed 3 bases at V and 5 bases at J, with 14 bases between.

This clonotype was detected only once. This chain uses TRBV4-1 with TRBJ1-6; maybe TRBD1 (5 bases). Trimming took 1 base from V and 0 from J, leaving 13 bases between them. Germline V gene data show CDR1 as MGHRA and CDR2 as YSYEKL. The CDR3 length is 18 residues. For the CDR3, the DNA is TGCGCCAGCAGCCAAGGTCAGGGAGGGAGCTCCTATAATTCACCCCTCCACTTT. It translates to CASSQGQGGSSYNSPLHF.

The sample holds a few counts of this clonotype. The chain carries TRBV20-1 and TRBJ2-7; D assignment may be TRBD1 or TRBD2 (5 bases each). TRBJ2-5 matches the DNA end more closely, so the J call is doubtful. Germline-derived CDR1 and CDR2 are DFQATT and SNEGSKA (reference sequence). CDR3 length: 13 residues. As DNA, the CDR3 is TGCAGTGCTGGGGGTTTGCTCTTCGGGACCCAGTACTTC. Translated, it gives CSAGGLLFGTQYF.

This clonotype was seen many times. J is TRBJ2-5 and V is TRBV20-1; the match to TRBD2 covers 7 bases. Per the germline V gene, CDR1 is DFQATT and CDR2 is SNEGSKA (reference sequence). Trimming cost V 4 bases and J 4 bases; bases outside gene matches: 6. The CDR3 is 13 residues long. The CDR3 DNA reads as TGCAGTGCTACACGACTAGCTGGAGAGACCCAGTACTTC. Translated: CSATRLAGETQYF.

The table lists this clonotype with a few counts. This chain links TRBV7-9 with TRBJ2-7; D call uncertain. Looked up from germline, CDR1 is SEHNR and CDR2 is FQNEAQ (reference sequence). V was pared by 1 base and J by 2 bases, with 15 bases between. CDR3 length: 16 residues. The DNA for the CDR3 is TGTGCCAGCAGCTTAGTGGGTCAGGTTAGAACCTACGAGCAGTACTTC. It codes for CASSLVGQVRTYEQYF.

CDR3 residues: CASSYPAVGNEQFF. CDR3 coding DNA: TGTGCCAGCAGTTACCCCGCGGTGGGCAATGAGCAGTTCTTC. This sequence joins TRBV6-2 or TRBV6-3 and TRBJ2-1, with D hard to call. Germline V CDR1 and CDR2: MNHEY, SVGEGT. The V end lost 2 bases, the J end lost 6 bases, and 11 bases lay between the germline ends. This CDR3 is built from 14 residues.

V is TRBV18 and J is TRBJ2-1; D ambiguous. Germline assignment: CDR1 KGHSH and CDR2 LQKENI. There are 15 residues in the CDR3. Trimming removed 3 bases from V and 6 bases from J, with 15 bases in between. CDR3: CASSPGSGVGNEQFF. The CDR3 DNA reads TGTGCCAGCTCACCGGGTAGTGGGGTAGGCAATGAGCAGTTCTTC.